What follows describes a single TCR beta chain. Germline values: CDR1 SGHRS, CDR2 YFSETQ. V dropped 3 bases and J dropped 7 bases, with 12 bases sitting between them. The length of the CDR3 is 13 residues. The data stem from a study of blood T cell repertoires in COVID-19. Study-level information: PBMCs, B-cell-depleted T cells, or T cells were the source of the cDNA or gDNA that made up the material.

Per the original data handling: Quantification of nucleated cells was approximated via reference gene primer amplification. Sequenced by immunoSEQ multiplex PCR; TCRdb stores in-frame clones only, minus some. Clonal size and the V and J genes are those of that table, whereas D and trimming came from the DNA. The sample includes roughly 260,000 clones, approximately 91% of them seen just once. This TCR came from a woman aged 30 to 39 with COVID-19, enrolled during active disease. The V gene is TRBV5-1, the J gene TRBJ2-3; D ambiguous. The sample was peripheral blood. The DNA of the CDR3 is TGCGCCAGCAGCTCTCTTTCGCCTAATACGCAGTATTTT. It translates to CASSSLSPNTQYF.